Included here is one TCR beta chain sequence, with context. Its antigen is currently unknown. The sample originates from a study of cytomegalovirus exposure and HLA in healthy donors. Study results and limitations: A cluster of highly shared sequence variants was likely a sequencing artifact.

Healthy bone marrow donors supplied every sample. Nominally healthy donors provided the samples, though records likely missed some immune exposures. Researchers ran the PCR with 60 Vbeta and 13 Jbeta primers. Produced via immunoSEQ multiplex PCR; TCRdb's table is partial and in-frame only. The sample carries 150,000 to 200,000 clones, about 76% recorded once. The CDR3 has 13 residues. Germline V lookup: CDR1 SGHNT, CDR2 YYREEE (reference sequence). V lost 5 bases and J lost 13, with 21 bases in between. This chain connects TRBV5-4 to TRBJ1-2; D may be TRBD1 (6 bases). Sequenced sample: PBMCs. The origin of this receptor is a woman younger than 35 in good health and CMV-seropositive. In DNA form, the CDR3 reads TGTGCCAGCAGTTTAGGACAGCGCTCCCTTACCACCTTC. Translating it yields CASSLGQRSLTTF.